Sequencing of this T cell receptor beta chain was carried out in a study of vaccination effects on CD4 cells after COVID-19. Study context: Specimens were obtained from a couple of convalescent patients 16 days and one week prior to vaccination.

Before any sequencing was done, the ViraFEST assay used viral peptide pools to expand antigen-specific CD4+ T cells. Once cultured for 9 to 11 days, the cells underwent separation to obtain CD4+ T cells. SARS-CoV-2 infected the person between March and December 2020, as confirmed by PCR. IL-2 medium supplanted half the medium on days 3 and 7. CDR3 length: 15 residues. V shed 1 base and J shed 2 bases, with 11 bases lying between them. CDR1 and CDR2 (germline): MNHEY, SMNVEV (reference sequence). Method: immunoSEQ multiplex PCR; TCRdb's copy keeps in-frame clones and lacks some. This table holds tens of thousands of clones, 70% to 80% found once. There are a few counts of this clone. What it binds is not known.

The chain combines TRBV27 with TRBJ1-2; tentatively, D is TRBD1 (5 bases). The receptor was derived from a human donor who had a prior SARS-CoV-2 infection. This specimen consisted of CD4+ T cells from PBMCs cultured with HCoV-NL63 spike peptides, obtained before COVID-19 vaccination. The CDR3 region is CASSLWGLGNYGYTF. The CDR3 DNA reads as TGTGCCAGCAGTTTATGGGGCCTTGGAAACTATGGCTACACCTTC.